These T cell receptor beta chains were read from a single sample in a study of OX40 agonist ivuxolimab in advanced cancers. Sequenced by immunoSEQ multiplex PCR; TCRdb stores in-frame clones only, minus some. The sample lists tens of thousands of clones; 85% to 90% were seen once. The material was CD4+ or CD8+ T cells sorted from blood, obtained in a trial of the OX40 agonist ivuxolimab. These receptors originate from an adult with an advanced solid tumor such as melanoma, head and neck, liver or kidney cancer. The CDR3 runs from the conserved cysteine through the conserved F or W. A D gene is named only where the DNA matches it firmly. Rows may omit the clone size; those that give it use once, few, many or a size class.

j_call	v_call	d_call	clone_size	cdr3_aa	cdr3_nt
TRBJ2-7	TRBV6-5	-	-	CATAKTGLYEQYF	TGTGCCACGGCTAAGACCGGACTCTACGAGCAGTACTTC
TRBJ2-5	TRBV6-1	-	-	CASSPWDIQETQYF	TGTGCCAGCAGTCCTTGGGACATCCAAGAGACCCAGTACTTC
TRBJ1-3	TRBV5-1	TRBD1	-	CASSLGQSSGNTIYF	TGCGCCAGCAGCCTGGGACAGTCCTCTGGAAACACCATATATTTT
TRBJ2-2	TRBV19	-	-	CASMNANTGELFF	TGTGCCAGTATGAACGCGAACACCGGGGAGCTGTTTTTT
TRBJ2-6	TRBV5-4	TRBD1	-	CASSGQGIAGANVLTF	TGTGCCAGCAGTGGACAGGGCATAGCCGGGGCCAACGTCCTGACTTTC
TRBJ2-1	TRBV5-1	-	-	CASSSSDPYNEQFF	TGCGCCAGCAGCTCTAGCGACCCCTACAATGAGCAGTTCTTC
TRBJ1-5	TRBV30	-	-	CAWSIHNQPQHF	TGTGCCTGGTCCATTCACAATCAGCCCCAGCATTTT
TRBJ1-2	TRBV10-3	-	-	CAIRPRDTLNYGYTF	TGTGCCATCAGGCCCCGGGACACCCTTAACTATGGCTACACCTTC
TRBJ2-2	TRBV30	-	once	CAWRRQGPGELFF	TGTGCCTGGAGGAGGCAGGGGCCCGGGGAGCTGTTTTTT
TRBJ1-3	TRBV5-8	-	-	CASSFTGLSGNTIYF	TGTGCCAGCAGCTTTACAGGGCTCTCTGGAAACACCATATATTTT
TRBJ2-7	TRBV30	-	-	CAWSKGLDYEQYF	TGTGCCTGGAGCAAAGGTCTAGACTACGAGCAGTACTTC
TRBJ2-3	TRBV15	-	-	CATSARGRADTQYF	TGTGCCACCAGCGCCCGGGGGCGGGCAGATACGCAGTATTTT
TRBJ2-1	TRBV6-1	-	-	CASSQGDEQFF	TGTGCCAGCAGTCAAGGGGATGAGCAGTTCTTC
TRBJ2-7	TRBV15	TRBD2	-	CATSRVASGGHEQYF	TGTGCCACCAGCAGAGTGGCTAGCGGGGGCCACGAGCAGTACTTC
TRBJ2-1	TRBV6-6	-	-	CASTTRSGINEQFF	TGTGCCAGCACTACGAGGTCAGGGATAAATGAGCAGTTCTTC
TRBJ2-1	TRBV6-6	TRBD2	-	CASTLSGGRANDEQFF	TGTGCCAGCACCCTATCTGGAGGGAGGGCCAATGATGAGCAGTTCTTC
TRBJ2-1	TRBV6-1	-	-	CASSERRQNNEQFF	TGTGCCAGCAGTGAACGTAGGCAGAACAATGAGCAGTTCTTC
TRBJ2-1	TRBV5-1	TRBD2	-	CASSLRQTSEAEQFF	TGCGCCAGCAGCCTCCGGCAGACTAGCGAGGCTGAGCAGTTCTTC
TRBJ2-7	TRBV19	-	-	CASSIRFRAGSTIYEQYF	TGTGCCAGTAGTATAAGGTTTCGGGCGGGATCGACAATCTACGAGCAGTACTTC
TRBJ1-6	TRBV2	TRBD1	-	CASGTDRPLHF	TGTGCCAGCGGGACAGACCGGCCCCTCCACTTT
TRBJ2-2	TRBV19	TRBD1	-	CASSQGAPGELFF	TGTGCCAGTAGTCAGGGGGCCCCCGGGGAGCTGTTTTTT
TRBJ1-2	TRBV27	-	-	CASRPAGALHYGYTF	TGTGCCAGCAGGCCTGCAGGGGCACTTCACTATGGCTACACCTTC
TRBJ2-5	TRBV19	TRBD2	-	CASSSGGTSGRETQYF	TGTGCCAGTAGTAGCGGCGGGACTAGCGGGAGAGAGACCCAGTACTTC
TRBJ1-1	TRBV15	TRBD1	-	CATGTATWNTEAFF	TGTGCCACCGGGACAGCGACTTGGAACACTGAAGCTTTCTTT
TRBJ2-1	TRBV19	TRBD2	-	CASGTSGHNEQFF	TGTGCCAGCGGGACTAGCGGGCACAATGAGCAGTTCTTC
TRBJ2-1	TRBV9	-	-	CASTPREGYNEQFF	TGTGCCAGCACCCCCCGGGAAGGGTACAATGAGCAGTTCTTC
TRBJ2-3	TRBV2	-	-	CASSVGGSTDTQYF	TGTGCCAGCAGCGTTGGTGGTAGCACAGATACGCAGTATTTT
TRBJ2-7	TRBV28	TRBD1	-	CASNRGQPYYEQYF	TGTGCCAGCAATAGGGGACAGCCATACTACGAGCAGTACTTC
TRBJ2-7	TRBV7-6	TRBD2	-	CASSLQGLVGEQYF	TGTGCCAGCAGCCTCCAGGGACTAGTGGGCGAGCAGTACTTC
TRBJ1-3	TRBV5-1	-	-	CASSLTPDLGDTIYF	TGCGCCAGCAGTTTGACACCGGATTTGGGGGACACCATATATTTT
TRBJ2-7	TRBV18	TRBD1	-	CASSPRQGYEQYF	TGTGCCAGCTCACCGAGACAGGGGTACGAGCAGTACTTC
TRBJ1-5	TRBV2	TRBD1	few	CASRGQGLTNQPQHF	TGTGCCAGCAGGGGACAGGGCCTTACCAATCAGCCCCAGCATTTT
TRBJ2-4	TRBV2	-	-	CASRASGQNIQYF	TGTGCCAGCAGAGCTAGTGGCCAAAACATTCAGTACTTC
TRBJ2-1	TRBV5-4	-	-	CASSPGGRSSYNEQFF	TGTGCCAGCAGCCCTGGAGGCAGGAGCTCCTACAATGAGCAGTTCTTC
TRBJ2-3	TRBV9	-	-	CASSVYSGTSTDTQYF	TGTGCCAGCAGCGTGTACAGCGGAACTAGCACAGATACGCAGTATTTT
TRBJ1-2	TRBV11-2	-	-	CASSFRDYGYTF	TGTGCCAGCAGCTTCCGGGACTATGGCTACACCTTC
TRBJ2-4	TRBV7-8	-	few	CASSPTELAKNIQYF	TGTGCCAGCAGCCCTACCGAATTAGCCAAAAACATTCAGTACTTC
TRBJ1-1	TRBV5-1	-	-	CASSPSEYQYTEAFF	TGCGCCAGCAGCCCCTCCGAGTACCAATACACTGAAGCTTTCTTT
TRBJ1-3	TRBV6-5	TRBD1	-	CASSYTYRGAGNTIYF	TGTGCCAGCAGTTACACTTACAGGGGTGCTGGAAACACCATATATTTT
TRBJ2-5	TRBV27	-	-	CASSFRGWETQYF	TGTGCCAGCAGTTTTAGGGGGTGGGAGACCCAGTACTTC
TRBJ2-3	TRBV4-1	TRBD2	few	CASSHVRTSRLNTQYF	TGCGCCAGCAGCCACGTAAGGACTAGCCGGTTAAATACGCAGTATTTT
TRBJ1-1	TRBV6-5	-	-	CASSKDTLNTEAFF	TGTGCCAGCAGTAAGGACACACTGAACACTGAAGCTTTCTTT
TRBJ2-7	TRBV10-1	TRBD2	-	CASSESTRGSRYGRSYEQYF	TGCGCCAGCAGTGAGTCGACTCGGGGGAGCAGATACGGGAGGTCTTACGAGCAGTACTTC
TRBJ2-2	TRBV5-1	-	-	CASSLADRNTGELFF	TGCGCCAGCAGCTTGGCGGACCGCAACACCGGGGAGCTGTTTTTT
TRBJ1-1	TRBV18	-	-	CASSPPSVLNTEAFF	TGTGCCAGCTCACCACCGAGCGTTTTGAACACTGAAGCTTTCTTT
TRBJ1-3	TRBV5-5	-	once	CASSLASSGNTIYF	TGTGCCAGCAGCTTGGCAAGCTCTGGAAACACCATATATTTT
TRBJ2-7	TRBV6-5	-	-	CASSYRTPSYEQYF	TGTGCCAGCAGTTACCGGACACCTTCCTACGAGCAGTACTTC
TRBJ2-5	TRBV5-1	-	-	CASSLGVGLNQETQYF	TGCGCCAGCAGCTTGGGGGTCGGACTGAACCAAGAGACCCAGTACTTC
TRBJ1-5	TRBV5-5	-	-	CASSLAWGTTFEPQHF	TGTGCCAGCAGCTTGGCCTGGGGGACAACCTTTGAGCCCCAGCATTTT
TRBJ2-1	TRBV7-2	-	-	CASSLVPRGGSFGEQFF	TGTGCCAGCAGCTTAGTCCCACGAGGGGGTAGCTTTGGTGAGCAGTTCTTC
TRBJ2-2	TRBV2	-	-	CASSDKVRGSSRNTGELFF	TGTGCCAGCAGTGATAAGGTTCGGGGCTCCTCCCGGAACACCGGGGAGCTGTTTTTT
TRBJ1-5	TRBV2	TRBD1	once	CASSEAGGQANQPQHF	TGTGCCAGCAGTGAAGCGGGGGGACAGGCCAATCAGCCCCAGCATTTT